This note documents a single T cell receptor beta chain sequence. Its target is not known. The V and J ends lost 5 bases and 5 bases, in that order; junction bases with no gene match: 5. The CDR3 loop spans 16 amino acids. Germline loops: CDR1 MDHEN, CDR2 SYDVKM. This sample was taken from a study of T cells in Graves' hyperthyroidism and ophthalmopathy. Study-wide background: Once the initial diagnosis was made, peripheral blood was obtained before any treatment.

Graves' hyperthyroidism showing no ophthalmopathy progression within 18 months was considered stable. From RNA transcripts, TCR beta CDR3 regions were amplified. The HTBI primer set served for first-round RT-PCR of the TCR CDR3. One entry per CDR3 protein results from TCRdb running MiXCR on the multiplex PCR reads. The table includes about 290,000 distinct CDR3 sequences, 12% to 15% detected once. Whole-study findings and limits: Blood shared most expanded thyroid clonotypes above 0.001. Stable hyperthyroidism was told apart from ophthalmopathy by a model built on 13 V-J features.

This chain joins TRBV28 and TRBJ2-3; 15 positions agree with TRBD2. The receptor comes from a woman between 35 and 50 years old with Graves' hyperthyroidism. Specimen: blood. CDR3 loop: CASSMPGLAGGDTQYF. CDR3 sequence (DNA): TGTGCCAGCAGTATGCCGGGACTAGCGGGAGGAGATACGCAGTATTTT.